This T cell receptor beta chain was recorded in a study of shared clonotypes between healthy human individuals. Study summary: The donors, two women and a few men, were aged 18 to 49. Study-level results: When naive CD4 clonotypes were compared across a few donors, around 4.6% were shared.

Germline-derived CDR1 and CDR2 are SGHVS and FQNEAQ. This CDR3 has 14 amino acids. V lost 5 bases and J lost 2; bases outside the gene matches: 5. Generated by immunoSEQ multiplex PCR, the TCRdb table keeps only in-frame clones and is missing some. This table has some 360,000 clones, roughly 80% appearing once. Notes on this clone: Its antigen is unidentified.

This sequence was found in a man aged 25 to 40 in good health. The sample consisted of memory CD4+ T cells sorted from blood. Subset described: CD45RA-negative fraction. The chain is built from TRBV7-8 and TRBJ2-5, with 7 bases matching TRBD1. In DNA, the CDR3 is TGTGCCAGCAGCCCGGGACAGACTCAAGAGACCCAGTACTTC. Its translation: CASSPGQTQETQYF.